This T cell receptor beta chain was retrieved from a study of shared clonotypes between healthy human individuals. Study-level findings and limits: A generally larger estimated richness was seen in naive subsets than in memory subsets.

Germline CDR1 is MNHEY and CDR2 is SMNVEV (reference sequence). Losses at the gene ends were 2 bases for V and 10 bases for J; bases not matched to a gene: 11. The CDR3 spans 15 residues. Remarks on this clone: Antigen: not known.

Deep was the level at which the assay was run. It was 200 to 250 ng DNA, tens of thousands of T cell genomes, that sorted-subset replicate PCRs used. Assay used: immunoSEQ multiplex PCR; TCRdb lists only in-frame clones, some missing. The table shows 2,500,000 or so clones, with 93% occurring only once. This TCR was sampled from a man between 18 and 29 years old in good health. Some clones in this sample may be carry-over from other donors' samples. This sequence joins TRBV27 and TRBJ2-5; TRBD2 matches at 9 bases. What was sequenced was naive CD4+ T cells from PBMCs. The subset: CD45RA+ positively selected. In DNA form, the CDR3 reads TGTGCCAGCAGTTTAACTAGCGGGCCCGGTTTGATCCAGTACTTC. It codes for CASSLTSGPGLIQYF.